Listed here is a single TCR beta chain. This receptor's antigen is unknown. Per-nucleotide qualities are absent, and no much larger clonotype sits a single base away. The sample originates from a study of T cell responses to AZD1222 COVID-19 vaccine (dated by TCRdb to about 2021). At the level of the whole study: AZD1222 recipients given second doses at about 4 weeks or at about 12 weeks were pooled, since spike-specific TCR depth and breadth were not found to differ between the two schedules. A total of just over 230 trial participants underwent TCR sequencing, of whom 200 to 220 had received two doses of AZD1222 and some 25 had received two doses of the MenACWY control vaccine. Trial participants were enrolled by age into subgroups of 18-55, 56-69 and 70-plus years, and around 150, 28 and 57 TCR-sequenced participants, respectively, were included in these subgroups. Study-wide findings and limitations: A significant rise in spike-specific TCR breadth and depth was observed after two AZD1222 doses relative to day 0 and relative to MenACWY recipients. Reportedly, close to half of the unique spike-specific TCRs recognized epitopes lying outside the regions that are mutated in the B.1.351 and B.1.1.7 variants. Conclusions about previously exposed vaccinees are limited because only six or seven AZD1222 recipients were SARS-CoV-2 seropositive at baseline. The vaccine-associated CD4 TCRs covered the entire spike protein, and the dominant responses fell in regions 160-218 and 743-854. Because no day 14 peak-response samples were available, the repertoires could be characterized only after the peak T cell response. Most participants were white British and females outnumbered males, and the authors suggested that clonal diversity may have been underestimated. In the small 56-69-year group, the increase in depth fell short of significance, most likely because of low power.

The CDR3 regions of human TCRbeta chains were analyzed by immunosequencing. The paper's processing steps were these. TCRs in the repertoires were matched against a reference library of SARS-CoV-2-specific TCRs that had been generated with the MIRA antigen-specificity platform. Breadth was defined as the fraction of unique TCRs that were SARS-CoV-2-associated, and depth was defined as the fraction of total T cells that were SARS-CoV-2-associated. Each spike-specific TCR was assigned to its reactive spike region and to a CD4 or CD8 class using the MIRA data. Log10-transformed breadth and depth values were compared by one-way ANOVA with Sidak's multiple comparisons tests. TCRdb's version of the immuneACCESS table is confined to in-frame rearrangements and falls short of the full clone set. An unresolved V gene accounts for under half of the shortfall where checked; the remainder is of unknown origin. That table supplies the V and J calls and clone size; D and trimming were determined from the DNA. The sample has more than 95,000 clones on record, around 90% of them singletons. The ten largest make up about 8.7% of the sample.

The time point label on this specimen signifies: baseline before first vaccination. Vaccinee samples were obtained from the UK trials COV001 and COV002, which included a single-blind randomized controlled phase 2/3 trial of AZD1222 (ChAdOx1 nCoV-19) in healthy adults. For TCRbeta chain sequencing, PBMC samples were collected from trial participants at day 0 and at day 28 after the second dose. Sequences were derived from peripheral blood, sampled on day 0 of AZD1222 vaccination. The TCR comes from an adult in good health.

CDR3 loop: CASSVASGGAGTDTQYF. The nucleotide sequence is given as TGTGCCAGCAGCGTAGCTAGCGGGGGGGCGGGCACAGATACGCAGTATTTT. This chain joins TRBV9 to TRBJ2-3; TRBD2 agrees with 12 junctional bases. The CDR3 runs 17 amino acids, cysteine and phenylalanine included. The read is trimmed to its CDR3 DNA, 51 bases read in frame from base 1. From the germline V gene, CDR1 is SGDLS and CDR2 is YYNGEE. V is pruned by 0 bases and J by 1 base, leaving 3 bases of the junction without a gene match. Supplemented by the reference TRBV9 and TRBJ2-3 proteins around the CDR3, the complete variable domain is DSGVTQTPKHLITATGQRVTLRCSPRSGDLSVYWYQQSLDQGLQFLIQYYNGEERAKGNILERFSAQQFPDLHSELNLSSLELGDSALYFCASSVASGGAGTDTQYFGPGTRLTVL.